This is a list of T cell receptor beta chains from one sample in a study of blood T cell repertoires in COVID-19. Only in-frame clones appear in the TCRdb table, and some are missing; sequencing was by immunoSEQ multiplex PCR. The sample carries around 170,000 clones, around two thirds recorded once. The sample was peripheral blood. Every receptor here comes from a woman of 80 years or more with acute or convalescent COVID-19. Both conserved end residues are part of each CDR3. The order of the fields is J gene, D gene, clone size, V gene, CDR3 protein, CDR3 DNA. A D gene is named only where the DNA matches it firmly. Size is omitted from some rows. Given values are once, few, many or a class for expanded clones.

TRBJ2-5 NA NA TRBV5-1 CASSRTGNLQETQYF TGCGCCAGCAGCCGGACCGGGAACCTCCAAGAGACCCAGTACTTC
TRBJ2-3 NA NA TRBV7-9 CASSPPMGASPNTDTQYF TGTGCCAGCAGCCCACCCATGGGGGCTTCTCCTAACACAGATACGCAGTATTTT
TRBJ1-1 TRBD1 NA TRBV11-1 CASSSDREEAFF TGTGCCAGCAGCTCCGACAGGGAAGAAGCTTTCTTT
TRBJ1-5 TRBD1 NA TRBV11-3 CASSPHRDRKDQPQHF TGTGCCAGCAGCCCTCACCGGGACAGGAAAGATCAGCCCCAGCATTTT
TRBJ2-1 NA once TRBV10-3 CAISESTVRGVNEQFF TGTGCCATCAGTGAGTCAACAGTTAGGGGTGTAAATGAGCAGTTCTTC
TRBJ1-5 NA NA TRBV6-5 CASSYSSVSNQPQHF TGTGCCAGCAGTTACTCTTCGGTTAGCAATCAGCCCCAGCATTTT
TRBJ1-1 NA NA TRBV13 CASSSDTYTEAFF TGTGCCAGCAGCTCCGACACGTACACTGAAGCTTTCTTT
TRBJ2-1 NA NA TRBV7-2 CASSLEYRNEQFF TGTGCCAGCAGCTTAGAATACAGGAATGAGCAGTTCTTC
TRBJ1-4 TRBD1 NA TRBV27 CATRTGEEKLFF TGTGCCACCCGGACAGGGGAAGAAAAACTGTTTTTT
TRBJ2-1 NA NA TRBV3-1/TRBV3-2 CASSQVPSNEQFF TGTGCCAGCAGCCAAGTTCCTAGCAATGAGCAGTTCTTC
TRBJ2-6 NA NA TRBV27 CASKLIGGGDGANVLTF TGTGCCAGCAAATTGATCGGGGGTGGCGATGGGGCCAACGTCCTGACTTTC
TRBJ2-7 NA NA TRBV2 CASRSNGHLFYEQYF TGTGCCAGCAGGTCCAACGGACACCTTTTCTACGAGCAGTACTTC
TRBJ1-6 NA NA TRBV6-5 CASSPRQDSPLHF TGTGCCAGCAGTCCACGACAGGATTCACCCCTCCACTTT
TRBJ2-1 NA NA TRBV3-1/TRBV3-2 CASSQDTGSYYNEQFF TGTGCCAGCAGCCAAGATACCGGGAGCTACTACAATGAGCAGTTCTTC